This T cell receptor (beta chain) stems from a study of shared T cell receptors in the human thymus. Data came from immunoSEQ multiplex PCR; TCRdb stores just in-frame clones and leaves some out. Altogether about 380,000 clones are present, 95% being singletons, with the ten largest covering roughly 0.02%. CDR3 length equals 18 residues. The germline CDR1 and CDR2 sequences are MGHRA and YSYEKL. Trimming stripped 2 bases from V and 0 bases from J, with 17 bases between. The sequence came from a human donor. V gene TRBV4-1 combines with J gene TRBJ1-3; a weak D match, TRBD1 (5 bases). The material sequenced was thymocytes. The CDR3 loop reads CASSQSLRAGSSGNTIYF. The CDR3 DNA reads as TGCGCCAGCAGCCAATCCCTAAGGGCAGGGAGCTCTGGAAACACCATATATTTT.